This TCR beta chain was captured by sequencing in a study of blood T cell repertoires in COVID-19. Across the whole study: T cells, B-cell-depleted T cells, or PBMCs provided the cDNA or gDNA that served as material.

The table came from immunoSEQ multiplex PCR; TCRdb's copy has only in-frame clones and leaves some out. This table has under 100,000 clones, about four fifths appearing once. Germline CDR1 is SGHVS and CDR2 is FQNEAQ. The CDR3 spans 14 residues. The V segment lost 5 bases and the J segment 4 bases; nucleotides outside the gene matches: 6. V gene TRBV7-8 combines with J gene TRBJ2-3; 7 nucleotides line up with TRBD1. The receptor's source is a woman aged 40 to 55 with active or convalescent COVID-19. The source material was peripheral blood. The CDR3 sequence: CASSRQGLADTQYF. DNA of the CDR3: TGTGCCAGCAGCCGACAGGGATTGGCAGATACGCAGTATTTT.